This is a list of T cell receptor beta chains from one sample in a study of T cells after yellow fever vaccination. MiXCR, applied by TCRdb to the 5' RACE reads, yields one record per CDR3 protein. The sample has about 46,000 distinct CDR3 sequences, 5.5% to 8% seen once; the top ten hold roughly 10%. Material: PBMCs, either bulk or a sorted T-cell subset (CD4+, CD8+, memory, or dextramer-sorted; not recorded which), obtained 45 days after the yellow fever booster vaccination. These TCRs come from a man between 25 and 39 years old who received the YFV17D yellow fever vaccine. The CDR3 runs from the conserved cysteine through the conserved F or W.

V gene	CDR3 protein
TRBV20-1	CSAHYVRNSYEQYF
TRBV7-2	CASSDPGGGQGLTQYF
TRBV7-2	CASSLGYGTEAFF
TRBV5-6	CASQRQGHQPQHF
TRBV6-2/TRBV6-3	CASSYMTLAGGYNEQFF
TRBV29-1	CSVSHVGGYSF
TRBV10-3	CAVKAGAVETQYF
TRBV18	CASSLERSYEQYF
TRBV7-2	CASSFGITDTQYF
TRBV5-1	CASSAGLRYNEQFF
TRBV3-1	CASSRGRSSGANVLTF
TRBV7-7	CASSFGTPRSSYNEQFF
TRBV10-3	CAISLGRVDEQYF
TRBV10-3	CAISVLGQYNEQFF
TRBV11-2	CASSLVASGSGELFF
TRBV6-1	CASTSAGRGYTGELFF
TRBV20-1	CSAVALEKNIQYF
TRBV20-1	CSAREDRRNEQFF
TRBV20-1	CSADKLDRNEQFF
TRBV14	CASSHILATQTYEQYF
TRBV20-1	CSAELGTSGAYEQFF
TRBV2	CASSFAGLAYEQYF
TRBV5-1	CASSVDRGSSYTF
TRBV5-1	CASSLEPGLAGNEQYF
TRBV10-1	CASSRATDTQYF
TRBV11-2	CASSFSNEQFF
TRBV10-3	CAINQLAGETQYF
TRBV10-3	CAISESGYQPQHF
TRBV19	CASSIQTGQASYNEQFF
TRBV20-1	CSASPGQGTDTQYF
TRBV12-3/TRBV12-4	CASRASGRIREQFF
TRBV5-1	CASSMGQGEETQYF
TRBV5-1	CASSLAPGNEQYF
TRBV20-1	CSAGTGQGYNEQFF
TRBV3-1	CASSQEDPARREQFF
TRBV11-2	CASSESGGAFAINTEAFF
TRBV15	CATSRVERTQAAGELFF
TRBV7-2	CASSALGLAVLQETQYF
TRBV4-2	CASSLPDQVGLADTQYF
TRBV5-1	CASSSGGQADGYTF
TRBV12-3/TRBV12-4	CASSFQRSPLHF
TRBV5-1	CASSLDGYQPQHF
TRBV6-2/TRBV6-3	CASNPLDGGPRYEQYF
TRBV7-9	CASGGWESYEQYF